This TCR beta chain was documented in a study of blood T cells in healthy people across ages (dated by TCRdb to between 2014 and 2017). For the study in its entirety: In model experiments, template switching captured about one uniquely barcoded TCR beta cDNA molecule for every two T cells. Age-related changes in TCR beta repertoire diversity were measured in the study by deep sequencing normalized with unique cDNA molecular identifiers. Donors were grouped into four age groups: young (average 16 years), middle-aged (less than 40), aged (about 60) and long-lived (about 82). To avoid experimental bias, donors of different ages were randomly spread across the sequencing lanes. Two additional independent replicas of 1 million unique cDNA reads from the same blood draw were analyzed for two donors (one aged 18 to 30 and one aged 80 or older). Study-level results and caveats: Compared with the aged group, more naive CD4+ T cells, fewer expanded clones and increased TCR diversity were shown by the long-lived group, suggesting age selection. Estimates of total diversity based on one million sequenced T cells were considered lower bounds and underestimates. Bulk unsorted PBMC profiling prevented conclusive comparison of naive and antigen-experienced compartments. Observed TCR beta diversity per million T cells fell roughly linearly with age, and a significant reduction was already apparent by age approximately 40. Because the CMV infection status of the donors was unknown, age-related changes in expanded clonotypes may potentially have been confounded. Observed TCR beta diversity correlated strongly with the percentage of naive T cells measured by flow cytometry.

Measured from the cysteine to the phenylalanine, the CDR3 is 14 residues long. Only the CDR3 region is kept as DNA, spanning 42 bases read in frame from base 1. Unmatched junction bases come to 6, with V trimmed by 6 bases and J by 6 bases. The germline V gene yields SNHLY for CDR1 and FYNNEI for CDR2. The roughly 37 donors, aged about 6 to 90 years, were systemically healthy Caucasian individuals from Russia. Each donor gave 8 to 10 milliliters of peripheral blood, drawn into EDTA-treated Vacutainer tubes. Ficoll-Paque density-gradient centrifugation was used to isolate PBMCs, with at least 7 million per sample. Total RNA was extracted from PBMCs with Trizol reagent, with at least 5 micrograms obtained per sample. Naive CD45RAhigh/CD27high T cell percentages were measured by flow cytometry on a PBMC aliquot from every donor. Library prep was done by 5' RACE. The sequencing machine was an Illumina HiSeq 2500. A second PCR of roughly 7 to 11 cycles was run with a J-beta primer mix and a sample-barcoded 5' primer. A unique molecular identifier was introduced onto each TCR beta cDNA molecule by a template-switch 5' adaptor carrying 12 random nucleotides. At least 3 million CDR3-containing paired-end reads were obtained from each sample. All of the RNA was converted into first-strand cDNA using the Mint cDNA synthesis kit, with a TRBC-specific oligonucleotide serving as the primer. Following uracil-DNA glycosylase treatment, all cDNA underwent a first 18-cycle PCR with the universal primers M1SS and BC2_uni_R. Turning to the authors' computational methods: Each sample was normalized by randomly selecting 1 million high-quality reads, each carrying a distinct molecular identifier. Reads with shared molecular identifiers were discarded instead of being binned into consensus sequences. MiTCR, with a Q25 quality threshold and the strictest error-elimination algorithm, was used for CDR3 identification, clonotype clustering and error correction. A nonparametric unseen species model with Euler transformation was used to estimate a lower bound on total TCR beta diversity. TCRdb ran its own pipeline on the public reads, namely fastp trimming at Q25 and MiXCR clone calling, and kept in-frame beta chains. Here each entry gathers all rows of one CDR3 protein and keeps the most common genes and DNA. TCRdb assigned the V and J calls; the authors' analysis was not used. The sample table contains roughly 800,000 distinct CDR3 sequences; only one count was recorded for 55% to 75% of them. Over 20% of the sample is in the top ten clones.

To note about this clonotype: Its antigen has not been determined. Qualities for individual bases were not recorded, and no much larger clone is one base off.

This TCR was recovered from a man younger than 45 in good health. The rearrangement combines TRBV2 with TRBJ2-3; 10 middle bases align to TRBD2. Sequenced sample: blood. The nucleotides read TGTGCCAGCAGCGGGCTAGCGGGAGTGGATACGCAGTATTTT. This yields the protein CASSGLAGVDTQYF.